The TCR beta chain described here comes from a study of T cell responses to AZD1222 COVID-19 vaccine. Study-wide results and caveats: Sampling captured repertoires only after the peak T cell response.

This CDR3 has 13 amino acids. Germline V CDR1 and CDR2: LNHDA, SQIVND (reference sequence). Trimming took 7 bases from V and 8 from J; bases not matched to a gene: 3. Produced via immunoSEQ multiplex PCR; TCRdb's table is partial and in-frame only. This repertoire shows roughly 100,000 clones, around 90% found once; its top ten account for approximately 5.4%. Of note for this clone: Antigen unknown.

The starting material was peripheral blood, obtained on day 0 of AZD1222 vaccination. The genes are TRBV19 and TRBJ1-6, with 9 positions matching TRBD1. This sequence originates from an adult in good health. In nucleotides, the CDR3 is TGTGCCAGTACACGGGACAGGGATTCACCCCTCCACTTT. This sequence encodes CASTRDRDSPLHF.